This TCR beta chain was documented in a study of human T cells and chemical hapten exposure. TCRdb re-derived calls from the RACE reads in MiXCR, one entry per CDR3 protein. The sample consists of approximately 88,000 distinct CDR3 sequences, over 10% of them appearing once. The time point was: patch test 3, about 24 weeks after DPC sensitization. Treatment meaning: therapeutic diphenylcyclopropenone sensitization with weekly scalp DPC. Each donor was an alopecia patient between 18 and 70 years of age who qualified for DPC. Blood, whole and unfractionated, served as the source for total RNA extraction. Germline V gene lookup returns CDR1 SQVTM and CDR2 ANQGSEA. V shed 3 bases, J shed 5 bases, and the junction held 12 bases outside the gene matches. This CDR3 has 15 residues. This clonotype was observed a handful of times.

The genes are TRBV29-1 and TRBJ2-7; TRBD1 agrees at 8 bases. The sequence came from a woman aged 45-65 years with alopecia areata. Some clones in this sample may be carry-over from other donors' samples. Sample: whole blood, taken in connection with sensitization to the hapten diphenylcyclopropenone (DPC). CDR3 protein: CSVDLGQGAGHEQYF. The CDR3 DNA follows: TGCAGCGTTGACCTTGGGCAGGGGGCAGGTCACGAGCAGTACTTC.